These 28 T cell receptor beta chains came from one sample sequenced in a study of OX40 agonist ivuxolimab in advanced cancers. TCRdb keeps only in-frame clones here, not all; method: immunoSEQ multiplex PCR. The repertoire holds 80,000 to 85,000 clones, 84% seen once, with approximately 7% in the top ten. The source was CD4+ or CD8+ T cells sorted from blood, collected in a trial of the OX40 agonist ivuxolimab. These receptors originate from an adult with an advanced solid tumor such as melanoma, head and neck, liver or kidney cancer.

The V gene is TRBV28, the J gene TRBJ2-7; D is undetermined. Trimming took 2 bases from V and 7 from J, leaving 3 bases between them. This CDR3 contains 10 residues. Germline V gene lookup returns CDR1 MDHEN and CDR2 SYDVKM. The CDR3 here is CASSLEEQYF. The CDR3 nucleotides are TGTGCCAGCAGTTTAGAAGAGCAGTACTTC.

Details on this clone: Other nucleotide sequences from this sample produce the same CDR3. In DNA, the CDR3 is TGCGCCAGCAGCTTGGATCTCGGAATGAACACTGAAGCTTTCTTT. It is translated as CASSLDLGMNTEAFF. The V call is TRBV5-1, the J call TRBJ1-1; D remains unclear. This CDR3 contains 15 residues. V lost 0 bases and J 0 bases, leaving 9 bases between the germline ends. Germline assignment: CDR1 SGHRS and CDR2 YFSETQ.

The chain joins TRBV5-1 to TRBJ1-4; D not certain. CDR3 length: 14 residues. Trimming stripped 1 base from V and 12 bases from J, with 16 bases between. Germline V gives CDR1 SGHRS, CDR2 YFSETQ. The chain's CDR3 is CASSLSPQARELFF. Written as DNA, the CDR3 is TGCGCCAGCAGCTTGTCCCCCCAGGCCCGGGAACTGTTTTTT.

The J gene is TRBJ2-3, the V gene TRBV6-6; 7 nucleotides match TRBD1. The CDR3 has 15 residues. Germline CDR1 is MNHNY and CDR2 is SVGAGI (reference sequence). V trimming: 5 bases; J trimming: 5 bases; junction bases outside the gene matches: 10. The CDR3 spells CASSPTGTRGDTQYF. DNA of the CDR3: TGTGCCAGCAGTCCGACAGGGACCAGAGGAGATACGCAGTATTTT.

V is TRBV19 and J is TRBJ2-1, with D hard to call. Germline V gives CDR1 LNHDA, CDR2 SQIVND (reference sequence). The CDR3 contains 14 residues. V was trimmed by 3 bases and J by 5 bases, leaving 11 bases between them. Written as DNA, the CDR3 is TGTGCCAGTAGTATGATAGCAGCTGACAATGAGCAGTTCTTC. This gives the protein CASSMIAADNEQFF.

This clone is a singleton in its sample. The chain carries TRBV27 and TRBJ2-2; 10 bases fit TRBD1. Germline CDR1 is MNHEY and CDR2 is SMNVEV (reference sequence). CDR3 length equals 15 residues. V gave up 6 bases and J gave up 6 bases; unmatched junction bases: 7. The CDR3 bases are TGTGCCAGCAGACGAGGGGACAGGGGACCCGGGGAGCTGTTTTTT. Its translation is CASRRGDRGPGELFF.

This clone was seen only a few times. The chain has TRBV27 and TRBJ1-5; D unresolved. The CDR3 contains 13 residues. Trimming shortened V by 3 bases and J by 4 bases, and 7 bases separated the two germline ends. In germline, CDR1 is MNHEY, CDR2 SMNVEV (reference sequence). Here the CDR3 reads CASSFGENQPQHF. The CDR3 DNA is TGTGCCAGCAGTTTTGGGGAAAATCAGCCCCAGCATTTT.

This sequence joins TRBV28 and TRBJ2-3; unclear D gene. This CDR3 contains 15 residues. V lost 7 bases to trimming and J lost 2 bases, with 16 bases between them. Germline V CDR1 and CDR2: MDHEN, SYDVKM. CDR3 DNA sequence: TGTGCCAGCACCCTTCGGAGAGAGGCCACAGATACGCAGTATTTT. Protein sequence: CASTLRREATDTQYF.

J is TRBJ2-3 and V is TRBV7-9; D gene ambiguous. The germline gives CDR1 SEHNR, CDR2 FQNEAQ (reference sequence). Trimming removed 4 bases from V and 3 bases from J, with 11 bases in between. CDR3 length equals 14 residues. In nucleotides, the CDR3 is TGTGCCAGCAGCTCTACGCTGGGGACAGATACGCAGTATTTT. This translates into CASSSTLGTDTQYF.

This clone was detected a few times. The chain recombines TRBV5-4 with TRBJ1-6; D call uncertain. The CDR3 loop spans 15 amino acids. V lost 0 bases and J lost 5, with 9 bases in between. CDR1 and CDR2 from the germline V gene are SGHNT and YYREEE (reference sequence). CDR3 nucleotides: TGTGCCAGCAGCTTGGTGGGTTTCAATAATTCACCCCTCCACTTT. Amino acid sequence: CASSLVGFNNSPLHF.

The chain carries TRBV28 and TRBJ1-2; D may be TRBD1 (6 bases). Germline CDR1 reads MDHEN; CDR2 reads SYDVKM. The CDR3 consists of 14 residues. Trimming took 4 bases from V and 8 from J, leaving 17 bases between them. CDR3 amino acids: CASSSLPGAGGYTF. CDR3 coding DNA: TGTGCCAGCAGTTCCCTACCAGGGGCGGGGGGCTACACCTTC.

The chain carries TRBV2 and TRBJ1-4; 8 nucleotides align to TRBD1. V lost 7 bases and J lost 8; bases outside the gene matches: 9. Germline V gene lookup returns CDR1 SNHLY and CDR2 FYNNEI. The CDR3 has 14 residues. CDR3 sequence (DNA): TGTGCCAGCAAGGTCTGGACAGGGCGGGAAAAACTGTTTTTT. The encoded protein is CASKVWTGREKLFF.

This sequence joins TRBV19 and TRBJ2-7; D not resolved. The CDR3 has 14 residues. CDR1 and CDR2 from the germline V gene are LNHDA and SQIVND (reference sequence). V lost 1 base and J 3 bases, leaving 10 bases between the germline ends. DNA for the CDR3: TGTGCCAGTAGTATAGGCCGGTACGTCTACGAGCAGTACGTC. It is translated as CASSIGRYVYEQYV.

J is TRBJ2-1 and V is TRBV28; D call uncertain. V was pared by 4 bases and J by 4 bases, with 2 bases between. The CDR3 runs to 11 residues. Per germline, CDR1 MDHEN and CDR2 SYDVKM. Here the CDR3 reads CASSWYNEQFF. Written as DNA, the CDR3 is TGTGCCAGCAGTTGGTACAATGAGCAGTTCTTC.

This rearrangement joins TRBV6-5 to TRBJ2-5, with 8 bases identical to TRBD1. The V gene's germline CDR1 is MNHEY and CDR2 SVGAGI. With 6 bases clipped from V and 4 bases from J, the junction kept 4 bases outside the gene matches. The CDR3 runs 13 residues. The CDR3 region has the DNA TGTGCCAGCAGCTCAGGGGGCCGAGAGACCCAGTACTTC. This encodes CASSSGGRETQYF.

The rearrangement links TRBV25-1 to TRBJ2-2; D not resolved. This CDR3 contains 15 residues. The V and J ends lost 3 bases and 0 bases respectively, with 8 bases between them. Germline loops: CDR1 MGHDK, CDR2 SYGVNS. In DNA form, the CDR3 reads TGTGCCAGCAGTGATCCTAACGCGAACACCGGGGAGCTGTTTTTT. Residues: CASSDPNANTGELFF.

This clone has just one count. V and J are TRBV27 and TRBJ2-7; D is perhaps TRBD1 (6 bases). Per germline, CDR1 MNHEY and CDR2 SMNVEV (reference sequence). Trimming pared 5 bases from V and 0 bases from J, leaving 17 bases between. The CDR3 consists of 16 residues. CDR3 in amino acids: CASSLVGGLSSYEQYF. In DNA form, the CDR3 reads TGTGCCAGCAGTCTAGTTGGGGGCTTAAGCTCCTACGAGCAGTACTTC.

A single count supports this clone. J is TRBJ2-3 and V is TRBV11-1, with D unclear. The V gene's germline CDR1 is SGHAT and CDR2 FQDESV (reference sequence). V lost 1 base and J lost 1, with 9 bases in between. There are 15 residues in the CDR3. This CDR3 is CASSLEARGTDTQYF. In DNA form, the CDR3 reads TGTGCCAGCAGCTTAGAAGCAAGAGGCACAGATACGCAGTATTTT. Full variable domain (outside the CDR3, taken from reference TRBV11-1 and TRBJ2-3): EAEVAQSPRYKITEKSQAVAFWCDPISGHATLYWYRQILGQGPELLVQFQDESVVDDSQLPKDRFSAERLKGVDSTLKIQPAELGDSAMYLCASSLEARGTDTQYFGPGTRLTVL.

This chain connects TRBV7-8 to TRBJ2-1, with 14 nucleotides matching TRBD2. In germline, CDR1 is SGHVS, CDR2 FQNEAQ. CDR3 length equals 12 residues. V lost 5 bases and J lost 16; bases outside the gene matches: 4. The CDR3 nucleotides are TGTGCCAGCAGCCCCGGACTAGCGGGAGGTTTCTTC. It translates to CASSPGLAGGFF.

V gene TRBV27 combines with J gene TRBJ2-2; possible D gene TRBD1, 6 bases. Per the germline V gene, CDR1 is MNHEY and CDR2 is SMNVEV (reference sequence). This CDR3 region has 15 residues. The V and J ends lost 0 bases and 3 bases respectively, with 8 bases between them. CDR3 region: CASSLSQGHTGELFF. The CDR3 bases are TGTGCCAGCAGTTTATCCCAGGGGCACACCGGGGAGCTGTTTTTT.

The rearrangement uses TRBV6-5 and TRBJ2-3; D gene unclear. CDR1 is MNHEY and CDR2 is SVGAGI in the germline V gene. The CDR3 consists of 11 residues. V lost 2 bases and J 10 bases, leaving 7 bases between the germline ends. The CDR3: CASSYNMAQYF. CDR3 DNA: TGTGCCAGCAGTTACAATATGGCGCAGTATTTT.

The chain couples TRBV4-2 to TRBJ1-2, with D possibly matching TRBD1 (6 bases). CDR1 LGHNA and CDR2 YNFKEQ come from the germline V gene. Trimming removed 0 bases from V and 5 bases from J, with 10 bases in between. The CDR3 length is 14 residues. The CDR3 nucleotides read TGTGCCAGCAGCCAAGATGGACAGAGTTATGGCTACACCTTC. It is translated as CASSQDGQSYGYTF.

This clone turned up a few times. V is TRBV7-8 and J is TRBJ2-7, with D unclear. V lost 5 bases, J lost 3 bases, and 14 bases lay in between. This CDR3 has 14 amino acids. Germline V lookup: CDR1 SGHVS, CDR2 FQNEAQ. CDR3 sequence reads: CASSLEGRNYEQYV. The CDR3 DNA sequence: TGTGCCAGCAGCCTAGAAGGGCGGAACTACGAGCAGTACGTC.

The chain is built from TRBV5-6 and TRBJ2-7; D remains unclear. The ends were cut back, 2 bases at V and 1 base at J, with 13 bases in the middle. The CDR3 is 15 amino acids. Germline-derived CDR1 and CDR2 are SGHDT and YYEEEE. This CDR3 is CASSLLDGNSYEQYF. DNA of the CDR3: TGTGCCAGCAGCTTACTGGACGGAAATTCCTACGAGCAGTACTTC.

This chain joins TRBV6-1 and TRBJ2-7; the D gene is possibly TRBD1 (6 bases). V lost 1 base to trimming and J lost 5 bases, with 15 bases between them. The length of the CDR3 is 15 residues. Looked up from germline, CDR1 is MNHNS and CDR2 is SASEGT. CDR3 in amino acids: CASSEGWGRRDEQYV. CDR3 in DNA: TGTGCCAGCAGTGAAGGTTGGGGGCGTCGGGACGAGCAGTACGTC.

The CDR3 bases are TGTGCCAGCAGTTCGAGACAGGGGGCGGAGACCCAGTACTTC. It specifies CASSSRQGAETQYF. The rearrangement links TRBV27 to TRBJ2-5; 10 bases map to TRBD1. With V trimmed by 4 bases and J by 5 bases, 4 bases remained unmatched. Germline assignment: CDR1 MNHEY and CDR2 SMNVEV (reference sequence). The CDR3 covers 14 residues.

This sequence joins TRBV9 and TRBJ2-2; D is perhaps TRBD2 (6 bases). Germline V CDR1 and CDR2: SGDLS, YYNGEE. The CDR3 is 14 amino acids. Deletions cut 0 bases from V and 4 bases from J, with 7 bases between. The DNA of the CDR3 is TGTGCCAGCAGCGTAGGGGACTCCACCGGGGAGCTGTTTTTT. It encodes CASSVGDSTGELFF.

This clone was observed a handful of times. The J gene is TRBJ1-1, the V gene TRBV29-1; unclear D gene. The V gene's germline CDR1 is SQVTM and CDR2 ANQGSEA. V lost 4 bases to trimming and J lost 2 bases, with 8 bases between them. The CDR3 covers 12 residues. CDR3: CSVATDNTEAFF. CDR3 sequence (DNA): TGCAGCGTTGCTACGGACAACACTGAAGCTTTCTTT.